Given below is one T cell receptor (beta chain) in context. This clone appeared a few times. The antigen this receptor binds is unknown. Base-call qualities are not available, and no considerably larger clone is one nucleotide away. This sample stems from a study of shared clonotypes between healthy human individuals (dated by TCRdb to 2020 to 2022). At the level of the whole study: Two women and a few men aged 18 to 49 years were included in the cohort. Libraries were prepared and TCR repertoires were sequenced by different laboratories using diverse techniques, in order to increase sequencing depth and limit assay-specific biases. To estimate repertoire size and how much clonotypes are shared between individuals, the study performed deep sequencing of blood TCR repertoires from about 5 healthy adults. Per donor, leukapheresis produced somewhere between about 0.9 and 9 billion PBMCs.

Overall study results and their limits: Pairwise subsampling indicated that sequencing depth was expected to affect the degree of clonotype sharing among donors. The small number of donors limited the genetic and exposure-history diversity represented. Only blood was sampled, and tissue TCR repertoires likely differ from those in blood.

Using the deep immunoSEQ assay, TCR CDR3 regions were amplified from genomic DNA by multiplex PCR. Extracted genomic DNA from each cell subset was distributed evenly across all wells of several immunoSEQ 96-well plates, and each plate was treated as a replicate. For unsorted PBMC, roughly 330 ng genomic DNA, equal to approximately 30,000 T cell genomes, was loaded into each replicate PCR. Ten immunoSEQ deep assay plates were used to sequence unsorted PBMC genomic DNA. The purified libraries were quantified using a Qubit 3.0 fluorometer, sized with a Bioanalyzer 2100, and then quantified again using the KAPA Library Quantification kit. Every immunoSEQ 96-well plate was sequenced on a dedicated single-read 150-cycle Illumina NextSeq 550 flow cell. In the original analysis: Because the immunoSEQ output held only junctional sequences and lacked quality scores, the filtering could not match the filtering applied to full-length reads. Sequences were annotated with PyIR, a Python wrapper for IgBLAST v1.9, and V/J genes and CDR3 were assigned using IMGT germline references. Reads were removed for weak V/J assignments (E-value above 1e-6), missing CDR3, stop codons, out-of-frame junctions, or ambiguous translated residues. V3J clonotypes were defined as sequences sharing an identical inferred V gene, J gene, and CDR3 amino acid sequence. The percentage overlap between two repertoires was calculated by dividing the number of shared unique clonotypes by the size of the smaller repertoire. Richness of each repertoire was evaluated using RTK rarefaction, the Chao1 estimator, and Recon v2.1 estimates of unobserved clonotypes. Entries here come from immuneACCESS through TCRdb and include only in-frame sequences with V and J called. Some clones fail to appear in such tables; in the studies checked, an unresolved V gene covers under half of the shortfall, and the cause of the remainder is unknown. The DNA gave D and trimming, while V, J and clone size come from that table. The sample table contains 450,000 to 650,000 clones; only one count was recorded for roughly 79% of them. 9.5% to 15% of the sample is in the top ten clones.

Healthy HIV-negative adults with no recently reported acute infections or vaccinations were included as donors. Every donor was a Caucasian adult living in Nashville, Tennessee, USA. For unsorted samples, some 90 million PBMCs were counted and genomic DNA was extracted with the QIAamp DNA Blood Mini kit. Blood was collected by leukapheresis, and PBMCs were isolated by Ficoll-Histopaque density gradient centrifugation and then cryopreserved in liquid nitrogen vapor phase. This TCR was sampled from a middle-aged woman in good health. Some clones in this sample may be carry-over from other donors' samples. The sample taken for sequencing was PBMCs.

The CDR3 protein is CASSQSRRQGGSYEQYF. The nucleotides read TGTGCCAGCAGCCAAAGTCGAAGGCAGGGTGGCTCCTACGAGCAGTACTTC. The chain uses TRBV14 and TRBJ2-7, and perhaps TRBD1 as D gene, on 5 matching bases. Taken from cysteine to phenylalanine, the CDR3 has 17 residues. Here the CDR3 DNA is all that survives: 51 bases in frame from base 1. The germline ends are 17 bases apart after V is trimmed by 2 bases and J by 0 bases. Sequences SGHDN (CDR1) and FVKESK (CDR2) are obtained from the germline V gene.